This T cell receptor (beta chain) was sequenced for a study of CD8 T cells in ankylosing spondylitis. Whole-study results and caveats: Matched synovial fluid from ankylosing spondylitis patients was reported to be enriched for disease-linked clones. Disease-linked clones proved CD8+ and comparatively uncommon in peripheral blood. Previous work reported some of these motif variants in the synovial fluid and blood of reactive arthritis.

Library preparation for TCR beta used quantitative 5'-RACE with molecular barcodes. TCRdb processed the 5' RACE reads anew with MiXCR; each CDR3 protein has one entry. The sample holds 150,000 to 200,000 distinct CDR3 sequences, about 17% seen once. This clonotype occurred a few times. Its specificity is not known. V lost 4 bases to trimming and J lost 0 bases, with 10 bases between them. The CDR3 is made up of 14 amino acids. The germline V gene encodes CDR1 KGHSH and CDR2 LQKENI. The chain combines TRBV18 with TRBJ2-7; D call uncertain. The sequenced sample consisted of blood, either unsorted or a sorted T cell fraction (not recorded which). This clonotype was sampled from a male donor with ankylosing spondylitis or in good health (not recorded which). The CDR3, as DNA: TGTGCCAGCTCACAGACCAGAGACTCCTACGAGCAGTACTTC. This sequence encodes CASSQTRDSYEQYF.